What follows are 2 T cell receptor beta chains derived from one specimen sequenced in a study of blood T cell repertoires in COVID-19. TCRdb's copy holds only in-frame clones and misses some; the assay was immunoSEQ multiplex PCR. Among about 220,000 clones listed, roughly 85% were seen once. Input material: peripheral blood. These receptors were taken from a woman aged 40 to 50 with active or convalescent COVID-19.

The CDR3 here is CASGDSPYGYTF. CDR3 DNA sequence: TGCGCCAGTGGGGACAGCCCATATGGCTACACCTTC. V and J are TRBV10-2 and TRBJ1-2; TRBD1 agrees at 7 bases. The germline V gene encodes CDR1 WSHSY and CDR2 SAAADI. V shed 9 bases and J 5 bases; nucleotides not matched to a gene: 6. CDR3 size: 12 residues.

CDR3 coding DNA: TGTGCTAGTGGTTTGGTGCGCTCCGAGCAGTACTTC. It codes for CASGLVRSEQYF. The V call is TRBV12-5, the J call TRBJ2-7; D gene ambiguous. CDR1 and CDR2 from the germline V gene are LGHNT and FRNRAP. This CDR3 contains 12 residues. The germline V and J ends were trimmed by 0 bases and 6 bases, with 6 bases remaining between them. Looking up the rest from reference TRBV12-5 and TRBJ2-7 gives the full variable domain: DARVTQTPRHKVTEMGQEVTMRCQPILGHNTVFWYRQTMMQGLELLAYFRNRAPLDDSGMPKDRFSAEMPDATLATLKIQPSEPRDSAVYFCASGLVRSEQYFGPGTRLTVT.